The sequence of this T cell receptor beta chain was determined in a study of cytomegalovirus exposure and HLA in healthy donors. Study information: Roughly 80 million unique TCRs from HLA-typed donors made up an early data release. Study results and caveats: HLA-A and HLA-B allele assignments for most subjects were reportedly predicted accurately using TCR beta sequences. Segments of the TCR beta V type were, in most cases, productive about 87% or about 30% of the time in an earlier analysis. Association of a missense DCLRE1C variant with TCR beta V- and J-gene trimming was reported in a later analysis.

A multiplex PCR was run with 60 Vbeta primers and 13 Jbeta primers. Profiled with immunoSEQ multiplex PCR; TCRdb holds only in-frame clones, not every one. The sample has 73,000 or so clones; around 81% are singletons. A note on this clone: Antigen specificity is unknown.

Germline V gene sequence: CDR1 SGHTA, CDR2 FQGNSA. V was clipped by 4 bases and J by 3 bases; unmatched bases: 4. The CDR3 is 14 amino acids. Sequencing was carried out using PBMCs. This TCR was sampled from a man aged 45-65 years in good health and CMV-seronegative. The genes are TRBV7-2 and TRBJ2-7, with TRBD1 matching over 9 bases. The CDR3 DNA is TGTGCCAGCAGCTCGGACAGGGGCCGCTACGAGCAGTACTTC. This codes for CASSSDRGRYEQYF.